This T cell receptor (beta chain) was sequenced during a study of cytomegalovirus exposure and HLA in healthy donors. V shed 1 base and J shed 4 bases, with 6 bases lying between them. This CDR3 region has 13 residues. Germline CDR1 is SGHDN and CDR2 is FVKESK. General study findings and limits: Presence/absence analyses rested on an assumption that sequencing depth was roughly uniform across donors.

On this clone: The target antigen is unknown.

Primers included in the PCR were 60 Vbeta and 13 Jbeta primers. Clones were read by immunoSEQ multiplex PCR, and TCRdb kept only the in-frame ones, dropping some. The table records about 110,000 clones, over 80% of them present only once. The V call is TRBV14, the J call TRBJ2-3; D not certain. The sequenced material came from PBMCs. This clonotype was obtained from a man aged 25-45 years in good health and CMV-seropositive. CDR3 residues: CASSQVRSDTQYF. CDR3 nucleotides: TGTGCCAGCAGCCAAGTGCGTTCAGATACGCAGTATTTT.